These T cell receptor beta chains were read from a single sample in a study of shared clonotypes between healthy human individuals. The repertoire was sequenced with immunoSEQ multiplex PCR; TCRdb's copy has only in-frame clones and lacks some. The data contain around 1.5 million clones, 98% of them seen just once; the ten biggest clones take up roughly 0.4%. Sequenced input: naive CD4+ T cells sorted from blood. These receptors all stem from a man between 25 and 39 years old in good health. Both conserved end residues are part of each CDR3. Fields, in order: clone size, J gene, V gene, D gene, CDR3 protein, CDR3 DNA. D genes are given only for firm matches. Some rows mark clone size as missing; the rest say once, few, many or name a class of expanded clone.

-,TRBJ2-7,TRBV5-1,-,CASSLALHSYEQYF,TGCGCCAGCAGCTTGGCTCTCCACTCCTACGAGCAGTACTTC
-,TRBJ1-5,TRBV4-1,-,CASSQGQLDQPQHF,TGCGCCAGCAGCCAAGGACAGCTAGACCAGCCCCAGCATTTT
-,TRBJ2-6,TRBV9,-,CASSVNGANVLTF,TGTGCCAGCAGCGTCAATGGGGCCAACGTCCTGACTTTC
-,TRBJ2-3,TRBV5-1,TRBD2,CASSSGLAGGDTQYF,TGCGCCAGCAGCTCGGGACTAGCGGGAGGAGATACGCAGTATTTT
-,TRBJ2-7,TRBV18,-,CASSVQEYEQYF,TGTGCCAGCTCAGTCCAGGAGTACGAGCAGTACTTC
-,TRBJ2-7,TRBV19,-,CASSPGREQYF,TGTGCCAGTAGTCCTGGGAGAGAGCAGTACTTC
-,TRBJ1-3,TRBV5-4,-,CASSLRSRSFGNTIYF,TGTGCCAGCAGCTTGAGGTCAAGGTCTTTCGGAAACACCATATATTTT
-,TRBJ2-3,TRBV5-8,-,CASKAYKTDTQYF,TGTGCCAGCAAAGCTTACAAGACAGATACGCAGTATTTT
-,TRBJ2-3,TRBV5-1,-,CASSSPASEDTQYF,TGCGCCAGCAGCTCGCCGGCTAGCGAGGATACGCAGTATTTT
-,TRBJ2-2,TRBV14,TRBD1,CASSQLGQGFTGELFF,TGTGCCAGCAGCCAGTTGGGACAGGGATTCACCGGGGAGCTGTTTTTT
-,TRBJ2-1,TRBV5-1,TRBD1,CASSLARTGLSSYNEQFF,TGCGCCAGCAGCTTGGCTCGGACAGGATTAAGCTCCTACAATGAGCAGTTCTTC
-,TRBJ2-5,TRBV5-1,TRBD2,CASSLGSSGYQETQYF,TGCGCCAGCAGCTTGGGTTCTAGCGGGTACCAAGAGACCCAGTACTTC
-,TRBJ2-1,TRBV18,-,CASSHRQEKHNEQFF,TGTGCCAGCTCTCACCGACAGGAAAAACACAATGAGCAGTTCTTC
-,TRBJ2-4,TRBV18,-,CASSPQGNIQYF,TGTGCCAGCTCACCCCAAGGAAACATTCAGTACTTC
-,TRBJ1-2,TRBV23-1,-,CARGPGHLDGYTF,TGCGCCAGGGGTCCGGGACACCTGGATGGCTACACCTTC
-,TRBJ2-7,TRBV5-1,TRBD2,CASSLGTSGYSYEQYF,TGCGCCAGCAGCCTGGGGACTAGCGGATACTCCTACGAGCAGTACTTC
-,TRBJ1-2,TRBV9,-,CASSVGQNNYGYTF,TGTGCCAGCAGCGTAGGGCAGAACAACTATGGCTACACCTTC
once,TRBJ2-7,TRBV10-3,TRBD2,CAIRAGTSGTRDEQYF,TGTGCCATCAGAGCCGGGACTAGCGGGACAAGGGACGAGCAGTACTTC
-,TRBJ1-1,TRBV5-8,-,CASSFRTNMNTEAFF,TGTGCCAGCAGCTTCAGAACGAACATGAACACTGAAGCTTTCTTT
once,TRBJ2-7,TRBV2,TRBD1,CASSRDREAYEQYF,TGTGCCAGCAGCCGGGACAGGGAAGCCTACGAGCAGTACTTC
-,TRBJ2-3,TRBV15,-,CATSRFWTADTQYF,TGTGCCACCAGCAGGTTTTGGACAGCAGATACGCAGTATTTT
-,TRBJ1-5,TRBV28,-,CASSYPRGGNQPQHF,TGTGCCAGCAGTTACCCCCGTGGGGGCAATCAGCCCCAGCATTTT
-,TRBJ1-5,TRBV20-1,-,CSARDGHDQHF,TGCAGTGCCCGTGATGGACACGATCAGCATTTT
-,TRBJ1-2,TRBV28,-,CASSSQRGANYGYTF,TGTGCCAGCAGCTCACAGAGAGGAGCTAACTATGGCTACACCTTC
-,TRBJ2-1,TRBV5-5,-,CASTGVGGERSYNEQFF,TGTGCCAGCACCGGCGTCGGGGGTGAGAGAAGCTACAATGAGCAGTTCTTC
once,TRBJ2-1,TRBV5-6,-,CASSPPDSYNEQFF,TGTGCCAGCAGCCCGCCGGACAGCTACAATGAGCAGTTCTTC
-,TRBJ2-7,TRBV5-6,-,CASSSGQPYEQYF,TGTGCCAGCAGCTCTGGACAGCCCTACGAGCAGTACTTC
-,TRBJ2-2,TRBV10-3,-,CAISDGITGELFF,TGTGCCATCAGTGACGGAATTACCGGGGAGCTGTTTTTT
-,TRBJ2-2,TRBV5-1,-,CASSLSPGTGELFF,TGCGCCAGCAGCTTGTCTCCAGGCACCGGGGAGCTGTTTTTT
once,TRBJ2-5,TRBV12-2,-,CASRSMAGVGETQYF,TGTGCAAGTCGCTCCATGGCGGGAGTAGGGGAGACCCAGTACTTC
-,TRBJ2-2,TRBV7-8,TRBD1,CASSKDREWLFF,TGTGCCAGCAGCAAGGACAGGGAATGGTTGTTTTTT
-,TRBJ2-3,TRBV10-1,TRBD1,CASSADRGSTDTQYF,TGCGCCAGCAGCGCGGACAGGGGTAGCACAGATACGCAGTATTTT
-,TRBJ2-7,TRBV6-5,-,CASNPGVPYEQYF,TGTGCCAGCAACCCGGGGGTACCCTACGAGCAGTACTTC
-,TRBJ2-7,TRBV7-7,-,CASSRDFAYEQYF,TGTGCCAGCAGCCGGGACTTTGCCTACGAGCAGTACTTC
-,TRBJ1-3,TRBV5-1,-,CASSLGQLSGNTIYF,TGCGCCAGCAGCTTGGGTCAGCTCTCTGGAAACACCATATATTTT
-,TRBJ1-1,TRBV29-1,-,CSVRDGRGAFF,TGCAGCGTTAGGGACGGCCGAGGGGCTTTCTTT
-,TRBJ2-7,TRBV9,-,CASSGGAGSYEQYF,TGTGCCAGCAGCGGAGGCGCGGGGTCCTACGAGCAGTACTTC
-,TRBJ2-7,TRBV27,TRBD2,CASSFAGGRPTYEQYF,TGTGCCAGCAGTTTCGCGGGAGGCCGACCAACCTACGAGCAGTACTTC
-,TRBJ1-4,TRBV19,-,CASNLEGGANEKLFF,TGTGCCAGTAACCTCGAGGGGGGGGCTAATGAAAAACTGTTTTTT
-,TRBJ2-2,TRBV4-3,-,CASSQEGRSNTGELFF,TGCGCCAGCAGCCAAGAGGGACGGTCGAACACCGGGGAGCTGTTTTTT
-,TRBJ1-5,TRBV19,-,CASRGKSQHF,TGTGCCAGTAGGGGCAAAAGCCAGCATTTT
-,TRBJ1-6,TRBV18,-,CASSPPLRVGSPLHF,TGTGCCAGCTCACCTCCGTTAAGGGTAGGGTCACCCCTCCACTTT